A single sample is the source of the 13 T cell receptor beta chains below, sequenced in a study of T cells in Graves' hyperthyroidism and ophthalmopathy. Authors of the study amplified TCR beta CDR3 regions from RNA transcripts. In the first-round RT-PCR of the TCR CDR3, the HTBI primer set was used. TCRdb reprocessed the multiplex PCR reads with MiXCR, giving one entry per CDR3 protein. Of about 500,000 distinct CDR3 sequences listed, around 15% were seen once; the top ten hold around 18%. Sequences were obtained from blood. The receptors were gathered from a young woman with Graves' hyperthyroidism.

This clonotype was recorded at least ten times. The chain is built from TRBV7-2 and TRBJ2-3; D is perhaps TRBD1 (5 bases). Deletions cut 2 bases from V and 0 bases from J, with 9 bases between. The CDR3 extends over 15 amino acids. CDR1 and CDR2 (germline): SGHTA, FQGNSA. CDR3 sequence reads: CASSLYSGSTDTQYF. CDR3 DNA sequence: TGTGCCAGCAGCTTATATTCAGGGAGCACAGATACGCAGTATTTT.

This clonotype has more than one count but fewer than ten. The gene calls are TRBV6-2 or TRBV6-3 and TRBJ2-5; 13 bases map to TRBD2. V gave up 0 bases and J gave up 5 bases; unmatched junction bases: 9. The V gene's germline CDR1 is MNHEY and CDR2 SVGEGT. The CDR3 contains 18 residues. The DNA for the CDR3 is TGTGCCAGCAGTTACTCGAGACTAGCGGGAGGTTCCCGGGAGACCCAGTACTTC. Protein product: CASSYSRLAGGSRETQYF.

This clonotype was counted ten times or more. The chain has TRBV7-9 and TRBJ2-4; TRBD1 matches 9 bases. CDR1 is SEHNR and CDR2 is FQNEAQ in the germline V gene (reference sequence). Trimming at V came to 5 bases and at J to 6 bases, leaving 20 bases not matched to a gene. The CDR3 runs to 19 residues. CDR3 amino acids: CASSPPAGTGSEWRNIQYF. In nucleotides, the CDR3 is TGTGCCAGCAGCCCTCCGGCAGGGACAGGGAGCGAATGGAGAAACATTCAGTACTTC. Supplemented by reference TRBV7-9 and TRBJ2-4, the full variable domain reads DTGVSQNPRHKITKRGQNVTFRCDPISEHNRLYWYRQTLGQGPEFLTYFQNEAQLEKSRLLSDRFSAERPKGSFSTLEIQRTEQGDSAMYLCASSPPAGTGSEWRNIQYFGAGTRLSVL.

The CDR3 loop is CASSLYGQGVGNTEAFF. CDR3 DNA: TGTGCCAGCAGTTTATACGGCCAAGGGGTCGGGAACACTGAAGCTTTCTTT. This chain connects TRBV28 to TRBJ1-1; D perhaps matches TRBD1 (5 bases). Between the trimmed V and J ends, which lost 1 base and 1 base, there was a span of 16 bases. Germline CDR1 MDHEN, CDR2 SYDVKM. The CDR3 totals 17 residues.

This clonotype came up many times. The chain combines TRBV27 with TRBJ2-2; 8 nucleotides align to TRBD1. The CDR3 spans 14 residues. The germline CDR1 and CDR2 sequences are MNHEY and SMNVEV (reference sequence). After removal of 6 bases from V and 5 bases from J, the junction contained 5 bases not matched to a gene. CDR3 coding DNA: TGTGCCAGCAGATGGACAGGGCAGACCGGGGAGCTGTTTTTT. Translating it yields CASRWTGQTGELFF.

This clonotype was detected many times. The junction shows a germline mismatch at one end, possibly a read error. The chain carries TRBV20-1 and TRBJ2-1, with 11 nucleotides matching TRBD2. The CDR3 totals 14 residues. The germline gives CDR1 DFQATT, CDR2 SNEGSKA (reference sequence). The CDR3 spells CSAGGTSGRDEQLF. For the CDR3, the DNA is TGCAGTGCTGGTGGGACTAGCGGAAGGGATGAGCAGCTCTTC.

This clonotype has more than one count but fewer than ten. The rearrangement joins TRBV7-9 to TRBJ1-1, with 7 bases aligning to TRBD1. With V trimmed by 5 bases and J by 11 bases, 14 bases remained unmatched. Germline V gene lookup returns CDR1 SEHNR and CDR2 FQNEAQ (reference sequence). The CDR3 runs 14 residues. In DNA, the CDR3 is TGTGCCAGCAGCCCTAAGGGGACAGCCCCTGGTGCTTTCTTT. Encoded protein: CASSPKGTAPGAFF. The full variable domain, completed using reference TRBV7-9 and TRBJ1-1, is DTGVSQNPRHKITKRGQNVTFRCDPISEHNRLYWYRQTLGQGPEFLTYFQNEAQLEKSRLLSDRFSAERPKGSFSTLEIQRTEQGDSAMYLCASSPKGTAPGAFFGQGTRLTVV.

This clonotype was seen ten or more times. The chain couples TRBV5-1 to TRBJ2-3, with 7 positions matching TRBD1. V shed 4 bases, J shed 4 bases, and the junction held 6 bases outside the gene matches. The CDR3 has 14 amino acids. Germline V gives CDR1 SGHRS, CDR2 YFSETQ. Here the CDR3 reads CASSGATGSDTQYF. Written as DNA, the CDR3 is TGCGCCAGCAGCGGAGCGACAGGGTCAGATACGCAGTATTTT. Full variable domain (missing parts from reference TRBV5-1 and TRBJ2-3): KAGVTQTPRYLIKTRGQQVTLSCSPISGHRSVSWYQQTPGQGLQFLFEYFSETQRNKGNFPGRFSGRQFSNSRSEMNVSTLELGDSALYLCASSGATGSDTQYFGPGTRLTVL.

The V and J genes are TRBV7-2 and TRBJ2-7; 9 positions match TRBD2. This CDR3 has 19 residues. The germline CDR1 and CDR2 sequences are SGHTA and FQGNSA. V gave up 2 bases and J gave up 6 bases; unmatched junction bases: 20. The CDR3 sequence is CASSLFCYEREEIGCEQYF. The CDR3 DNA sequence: TGTGCCAGCAGCTTATTCTGTTATGAGCGGGAGGAAATAGGATGCGAGCAGTACTTC.

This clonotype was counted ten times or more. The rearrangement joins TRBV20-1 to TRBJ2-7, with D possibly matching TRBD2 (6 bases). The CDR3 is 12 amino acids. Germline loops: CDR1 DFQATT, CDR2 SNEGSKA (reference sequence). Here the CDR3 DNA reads TGCAGGGCAGGAGGGCAGGGCCTTGAGCAGTACTTC. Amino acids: CRAGGQGLEQYF.

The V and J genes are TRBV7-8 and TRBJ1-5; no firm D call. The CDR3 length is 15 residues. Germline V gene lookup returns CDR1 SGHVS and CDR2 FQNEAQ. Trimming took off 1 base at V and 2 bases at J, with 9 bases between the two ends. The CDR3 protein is CASSLGSGRNQPQHF. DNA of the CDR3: TGTGCCAGCAGCTTAGGGTCCGGGCGCAATCAGCCCCAGCATTTT.

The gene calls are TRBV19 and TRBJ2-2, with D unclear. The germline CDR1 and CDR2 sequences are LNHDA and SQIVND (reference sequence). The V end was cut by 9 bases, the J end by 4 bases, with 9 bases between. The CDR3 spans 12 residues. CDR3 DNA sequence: TGTGCCAGCCCTGCAAGCACCGGGGAGCTGTTTTTT. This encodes CASPASTGELFF.

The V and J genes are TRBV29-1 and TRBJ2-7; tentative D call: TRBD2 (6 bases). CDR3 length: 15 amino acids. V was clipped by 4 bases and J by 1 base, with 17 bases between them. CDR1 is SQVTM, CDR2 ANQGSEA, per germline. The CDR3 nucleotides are TGCAGCGTTGGTTCGCAGGGAGGTGTTTCCTACGAGCAGTACTTC. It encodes CSVGSQGGVSYEQYF.